This T cell receptor (beta chain) was identified during a study of T cell responses to AZD1222 COVID-19 vaccine. V dropped 6 bases and J dropped 4; count of bases not matched to a gene: 4. The germline CDR1 and CDR2 sequences are SNHLY and FYNNEI. The CDR3 spans 14 residues. Sequencing used immunoSEQ multiplex PCR; TCRdb keeps in-frame clones, though not all of them. The table shows about 150,000 clones, with 90% occurring only once. V gene TRBV2 combines with J gene TRBJ1-5, with 9 bases aligning to TRBD1. The sample was peripheral blood, taken 28 days after the second AZD1222 dose. This sequence originates from an adult who received the AZD1222 COVID-19 vaccine. The CDR3 region is CASSEDRGNQPQHF. The DNA of the CDR3 is TGTGCCAGCAGCGAGGACAGGGGTAATCAGCCCCAGCATTTT.